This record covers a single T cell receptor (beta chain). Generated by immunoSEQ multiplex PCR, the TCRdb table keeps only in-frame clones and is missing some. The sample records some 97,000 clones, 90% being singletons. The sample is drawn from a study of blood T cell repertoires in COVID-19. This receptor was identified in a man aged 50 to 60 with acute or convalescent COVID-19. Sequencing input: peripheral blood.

The DNA of the CDR3 is TGTGCCACCAGCAGAGATCCGCTAGCGATCCCCTACAATGAGCAGTTCTTC. Protein product: CATSRDPLAIPYNEQFF. The chain is built from TRBV15 and TRBJ2-1, with D possibly being TRBD2 (6 bases). V shed 0 bases and J shed 2 bases, with 14 bases lying between them. Germline V lookup: CDR1 LNHNV, CDR2 YYDKDF (reference sequence). The CDR3 has 17 residues.